A single T cell receptor beta chain is shown here with its context. Together with a sample-barcoded 5' primer, a J-beta primer mix was included in a second PCR lasting roughly 6 to 12 cycles. One entry per CDR3 protein results from TCRdb running MiXCR on the 5' RACE reads. The sample shows about 1,400,000 distinct CDR3 sequences, 45% to 70% of them seen only once. Per the germline V gene, CDR1 is SGHAT and CDR2 is FQNNGV. The CDR3 spans 15 residues. Deletions cut 3 bases from V and 0 bases from J, with 12 bases between. This record belongs to a study of blood T cells in healthy people across ages. Sequencing used blood. The chain joins TRBV11-2 to TRBJ2-7; the D is unclear. The receptor was derived from a man aged 18 to 30 in good health. This CDR3 is CASSFEVLSSYEQYF. CDR3 in DNA: TGTGCCAGCAGCTTCGAGGTACTATCCTCCTACGAGCAGTACTTC.